The entry below gives a single T cell receptor beta chain sequence along with its context. The antigen is undetermined. This specimen belongs to a study of graft-versus-host responses after intestinal transplantation. Trimming cost V 3 bases and J 8 bases, with 16 bases left between them. There are 15 residues in the CDR3. CDR1 LNHDA and CDR2 SQIVND come from the germline V gene (reference sequence). Study-wide results and caveats: Recipient marrow showed GvH clones, some seen first in ileum or blood.

Using immunoSEQ multiplex PCR, the repertoire was profiled, and TCRdb retains in-frame clones only, with some absent. The data show more than 65,000 clones, roughly 91% seen once. The origin of this receptor is a human donor who received an intestinal transplant. The V call is TRBV19, the J call TRBJ1-4, with D possibly matching TRBD1 (5 bases). Sequencing used unstimulated CD4+ T cells sorted from spleen or lymph node cells, obtained before intestinal transplant. CDR3 sequence (DNA): TGTGCCAGTAGTATGAGGGACCAGCGGGGGGAAAAACTGTTTTTT. Residues: CASSMRDQRGEKLFF.